This TCR beta chain was recovered during a study of cytomegalovirus exposure and HLA in healthy donors. Study-level points and caveats: Published work reported that the classifier diagnosed cytomegalovirus status with high specificity and sensitivity. Per a later analysis, 16,951 TCR beta sequences showed association with HLA alleles at 0.05 false discovery rate. Upon later analysis, HLA-associated TCR beta chains proved more clonally expanded than other, equally common chains.

Concerning this clone: Its antigen is unknown.

Donors consisted of healthy bone marrow donors. The CDR3 sequence is 12 residues long. Germline lookup yields CDR1 ENHRY and CDR2 SYGVKD. Between the trimmed V and J ends, which lost 3 bases and 3 bases, there was a span of 5 bases. Primers: 60 Vbeta forward and 13 Jbeta reverse. Libraries were prepared by immunoSEQ multiplex PCR; TCRdb keeps only in-frame clonotypes and omits some of them. Of 110,000 or so clones listed, 77% are singletons. The source is a man aged 45-60 years in good health and CMV-seropositive. The sample taken for sequencing was PBMCs. This sequence joins TRBV10-3 and TRBJ2-5; D unresolved. The CDR3 reads CAISDSEETQYF. The CDR3, as DNA: TGTGCCATCAGTGACAGCGAAGAGACCCAGTACTTC.